This T cell receptor beta chain originates from a study of shared clonotypes between healthy human individuals. A word on this clone: One junction end does not reproduce the germline sequence, and a read error may be involved.

Execution of the assay was at deep level. Sequencing was performed with immunoSEQ multiplex PCR; in TCRdb, only in-frame clones are kept and a portion is missing. This table holds some 2 million clones, roughly 94% found once. In germline, CDR1 is MNHNY, CDR2 SVGAGI (reference sequence). There are 14 residues in the CDR3. Splitting of CD4+ cells produced CD45RA+ naive and CD45RA-negative memory subsets. Sequencing used naive CD4+ T cells sorted from blood. The subset here: CD45RA+ positively selected. The receptor's source is a man in his late teens or twenties in good health. This chain uses TRBV6-6 with TRBJ2-4; 9 bases are a match to TRBD1. CDR3 in amino acids: CASSYFRDRVAPNF. The CDR3 DNA reads TGTGCCAGCAGTTACTTCCGGGACAGGGTGGCCCCGAACTTC.